The 21 T cell receptor beta chains below all came from one sample that was sequenced in a study of T cell responses to AZD1222 COVID-19 vaccine (dated by TCRdb to the early 2020s). The library was built by means of the immunoSEQ multiplex PCR assay. The clones in this table, taken by TCRdb from immuneACCESS, are in-frame only. Not every clone is retained; where verified, under half of the shortfall comes from an unresolved V gene, and the cause of the rest is unknown. The sample table holds 100,000 or so clones, of which more than 75% were seen once. The top ten clonotypes cover roughly 2.7% of the sample. Sample time point, as interpreted from the label and publication: baseline before first vaccination. The sequencing here drew on peripheral blood, taken on day 0 of AZD1222 vaccination. The receptor set was obtained from an adult in good health.

The J gene is TRBJ2-3, the V gene TRBV4-1; D is perhaps TRBD2 (6 bases). The CDR3 consists of 15 residues. V gave up 0 bases and J gave up 0 bases, with 7 bases separating them. Germline V CDR1 and CDR2: MGHRA, YSYEKL. The CDR3 spells CASSQDGGSTDTQYF. CDR3 bases: TGCGCCAGCAGCCAAGATGGGGGGAGCACAGATACGCAGTATTTT.

This chain uses TRBV11-2 with TRBJ1-2; the D is unclear. Between the trimmed V and J ends, which lost 4 bases and 1 base, there was a span of 7 bases. Per germline, CDR1 SGHAT and CDR2 FQNNGV. This CDR3 spans 13 amino acids. CDR3 loop: CASSSSINYGYTF. Written as DNA, the CDR3 is TGTGCCAGCAGCTCCTCAATTAACTATGGCTACACCTTC.

This rearrangement joins TRBV7-2 to TRBJ1-5; D call uncertain. The CDR3 covers 14 residues. V was shortened by 4 bases and J by 4 bases, with 11 bases between the two germline ends. Germline CDR1 SGHTA, CDR2 FQGNSA. The CDR3 spells CASSSGLPNQPQHF. The CDR3 coding sequence is TGTGCCAGCAGCTCCGGGCTCCCAAATCAGCCCCAGCATTTT.

The chain combines TRBV18 with TRBJ1-6; unclear D gene. Germline loops: CDR1 KGHSH, CDR2 LQKENI. Trimming took off 0 bases at V and 9 bases at J, with 6 bases between the two ends. CDR3 size: 13 residues. The CDR3 loop reads CASSPPPPSPLHF. The CDR3 DNA is TGTGCCAGCTCACCACCGCCGCCTTCACCCCTCCACTTT.

The rearrangement joins TRBV20-1 to TRBJ1-2, with unresolved D. The CDR3 consists of 11 residues. In germline, CDR1 is DFQATT, CDR2 SNEGSKA (reference sequence). V shed 6 bases and J shed 12 bases, with 17 bases lying between them. The chain's CDR3 is CSAPPYLGDTF. Here the CDR3 DNA reads TGCAGTGCGCCACCTTACCTTGGGGACACCTTC.

The V call is TRBV11-2, the J call TRBJ1-4, with TRBD1 identical over 8 bases. The V gene's germline CDR1 is SGHAT and CDR2 FQNNGV. V shed 5 bases and J 3 bases; nucleotides not matched to a gene: 14. The CDR3 extends over 18 amino acids. As DNA, the CDR3 is TGTGCCAGCAGCCAAGACAGGGGAAGACTGTGGGCTAATGAAAAACTGTTTTTT. Protein: CASSQDRGRLWANEKLFF.

CDR3 nucleotides: TGTGCCAGCAGCCCTTCATGGCGTCACACCGGGGAGCTGTTTTTT. This codes for CASSPSWRHTGELFF. This chain joins TRBV7-9 and TRBJ2-2; the D is unclear. V gave up 5 bases and J gave up 3 bases, with 13 bases separating them. There are 15 residues in the CDR3. The germline CDR1 and CDR2 sequences are SEHNR and FQNEAQ (reference sequence). Combining the CDR3 with reference TRBV7-9 and TRBJ2-2 gives the whole variable domain DTGVSQNPRHKITKRGQNVTFRCDPISEHNRLYWYRQTLGQGPEFLTYFQNEAQLEKSRLLSDRFSAERPKGSFSTLEIQRTEQGDSAMYLCASSPSWRHTGELFFGEGSRLTVL.

This clone appeared once. The V and J genes are TRBV2 and TRBJ2-7, with TRBD1 identical over 11 bases. The V gene end was trimmed by 7 bases and the J gene end by 1 base; junction bases not matched to a gene: 6. The CDR3 covers 15 residues. In germline, CDR1 is SNHLY, CDR2 FYNNEI. CDR3 in amino acids: CASTGGQGASYEQYF. DNA for the CDR3: TGTGCCAGCACCGGAGGACAGGGGGCGTCCTACGAGCAGTACTTC. Using reference TRBV2 and TRBJ2-7 for the parts outside the CDR3, the full variable domain is EPEVTQTPSHQVTQMGQEVILRCVPISNHLYFYWYRQILGQKVEFLVSFYNNEISEKSEIFDDQFSVERPDGSNFTLKIRSTKLEDSAMYFCASTGGQGASYEQYFGPGTRLTVT.

V gene TRBV5-1 combines with J gene TRBJ2-5, with TRBD1 identical over 9 bases. The CDR3 is 18 amino acids. J gave up 5 bases and V 0 bases, and 14 bases lay outside the gene matches. The germline gives CDR1 SGHRS, CDR2 YFSETQ. The CDR3 loop reads CASSLVPAQGATGETQYF. The DNA for the CDR3 is TGCGCCAGCAGCTTGGTCCCAGCACAGGGGGCGACCGGGGAGACCCAGTACTTC.

This sequence joins TRBV6-5 and TRBJ2-3; 8 positions match TRBD2. The ends lost 2 bases at V and 4 bases at J; junction bases unmatched: 5. Germline CDR1 and CDR2: MNHEY and SVGAGI. There are 15 residues in the CDR3. CDR3 loop: CASSYGGRLPDTQYF. DNA for the CDR3: TGTGCCAGCAGTTACGGCGGGAGGCTCCCAGATACGCAGTATTTT.

The V gene is TRBV18, the J gene TRBJ1-2, with unresolved D. This CDR3 has 14 residues. Trimming left V 3 bases short and J 2 bases short, with 10 bases between. Germline V lookup: CDR1 KGHSH, CDR2 LQKENI. The CDR3: CASSPEGSNYGYTF. CDR3 nucleotides: TGTGCCAGCTCACCGGAGGGATCGAACTATGGCTACACCTTC.

This clone was seen a few times. This sequence joins TRBV2 and TRBJ2-7; D ambiguous. With 1 base removed from V and 4 bases from J, the gap between germline ends came to 14 bases. The CDR3 loop spans 15 amino acids. The V gene's germline CDR1 is SNHLY and CDR2 FYNNEI. CDR3 bases: TGTGCCAGCAGTGAAGGGCTCTTGGTACGGTACGAGCAGTACTTC. This codes for CASSEGLLVRYEQYF.

The rearrangement links TRBV3-1 (or the pseudogene TRBV3-2) to TRBJ1-4, with D possibly TRBD1 on 5 matching bases. The V end was cut by 11 bases, the J end by 7 bases, with 14 bases between. The CDR3 is made up of 12 amino acids. CDR1 LGHDT and CDR2 YNNKEL come from the germline V gene (reference sequence). In DNA, the CDR3 is TGTGCCTCGGGGCGAAGTGGTGAAAAACTGTTTTTT. This encodes CASGRSGEKLFF.

This chain joins TRBV7-2 and TRBJ1-1, with TRBD1 matching 10 bases. CDR3 size: 16 residues. Germline CDR1 is SGHTA and CDR2 is FQGNSA. The ends lost 1 base at V and 5 bases at J; junction bases unmatched: 7. Here the CDR3 reads CASSLVPGQGGTEAFF. The CDR3 nucleotides read TGTGCCAGCAGCTTAGTCCCCGGACAGGGGGGAACTGAAGCTTTCTTT.

This clone was recorded once. J is TRBJ1-1 and V is TRBV11-2; D unclear. The CDR3 totals 13 residues. V lost 6 bases to trimming and J lost 2 bases, with 10 bases between them. Germline assignment: CDR1 SGHAT and CDR2 FQNNGV. The CDR3 region has the DNA TGTGCCAGCAGTCGGTTTGAAAACACTGAAGCTTTCTTT. Encoded protein: CASSRFENTEAFF.

This rearrangement joins TRBV6-4 to TRBJ1-5; 7 nucleotides align to TRBD1. CDR1 MRHNA and CDR2 SNTAGT come from the germline V gene. V was clipped by 6 bases and J by 5 bases; unmatched bases: 10. The CDR3 is made up of 15 amino acids. In DNA, the CDR3 is TGTGCCAGCAGCGCACGAGGGGACAGCTATCAGCCCCAGCATTTT. Residues: CASSARGDSYQPQHF.

The gene calls are TRBV25-1 and TRBJ1-2; D might be TRBD1 (6 bases). Trimming removed 6 bases at V and 4 bases at J, with 6 bases between. This CDR3 is built from 11 residues. Germline CDR1 is MGHDK and CDR2 is SYGVNS. The CDR3 sequence is CASRQGYGYTF. DNA of the CDR3: TGTGCCAGCAGACAGGGCTATGGCTACACCTTC.

The CDR3 region has the DNA TGTGCCAGCAGCGTTGCCGGGACAGGGCTAATCAACGAGCAGTACTTC. It translates to CASSVAGTGLINEQYF. V usage is TRBV11-2 and J usage is TRBJ2-7, with 9 positions matching TRBD1. The CDR3 consists of 16 residues. Per the germline V gene, CDR1 is SGHAT and CDR2 is FQNNGV. Losses at the gene ends were 5 bases for V and 5 bases for J; bases not matched to a gene: 13.

V usage is TRBV6-6 and J usage is TRBJ1-2, with D possibly being TRBD1 (5 bases). V was pared by 8 bases and J by 8 bases, with 12 bases between. From germline, CDR1 is MNHNY and CDR2 SVGAGI (reference sequence). CDR3 length: 11 amino acids. The CDR3 loop reads CASLSGIGYTF. The CDR3 nucleotides are TGTGCCAGCCTCTCAGGGATCGGCTACACCTTC.

The gene calls are TRBV4-1 and TRBJ2-4, with D maybe TRBD2 (6 bases). Trimming shortened V by 0 bases and J by 1 base, and 13 bases separated the two germline ends. The CDR3 runs 17 residues. Germline loops: CDR1 MGHRA, CDR2 YSYEKL. CDR3 coding DNA: TGCGCCAGCAGCCAAGATCTGGGGGGTGCTGCCAAAAACATTCAGTACTTC. Protein product: CASSQDLGGAAKNIQYF.

The rearrangement joins TRBV24-1 to TRBJ2-1, with 7 positions matching TRBD1. Losses at the gene ends were 8 bases for V and 3 bases for J; bases not matched to a gene: 12. Germline CDR1 and CDR2: KGHDR and SFDVKD. The CDR3 is made up of 16 amino acids. CDR3 loop: CATTTDKGGIYNEQFF. CDR3 DNA sequence: TGTGCCACCACGACGGACAAAGGGGGCATCTACAATGAGCAGTTCTTC.